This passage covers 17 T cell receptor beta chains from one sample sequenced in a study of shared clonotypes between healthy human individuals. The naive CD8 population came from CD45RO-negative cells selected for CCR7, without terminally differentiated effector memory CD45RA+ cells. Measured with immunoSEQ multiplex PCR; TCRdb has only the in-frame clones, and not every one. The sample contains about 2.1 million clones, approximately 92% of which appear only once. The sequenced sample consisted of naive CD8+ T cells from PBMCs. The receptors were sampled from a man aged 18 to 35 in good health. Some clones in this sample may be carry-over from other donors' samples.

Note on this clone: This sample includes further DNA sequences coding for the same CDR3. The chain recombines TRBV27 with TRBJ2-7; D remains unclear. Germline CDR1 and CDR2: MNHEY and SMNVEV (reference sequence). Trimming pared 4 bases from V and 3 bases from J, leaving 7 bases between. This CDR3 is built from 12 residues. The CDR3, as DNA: TGTGCCAGCAGTTCCAGTCTCTACGAGCAGTACTTC. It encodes CASSSSLYEQYF.

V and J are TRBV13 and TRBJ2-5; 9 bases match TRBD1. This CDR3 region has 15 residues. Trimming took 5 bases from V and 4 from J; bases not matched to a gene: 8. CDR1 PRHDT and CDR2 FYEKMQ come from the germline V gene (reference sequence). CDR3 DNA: TGTGCCAGCAGCCGTACAGGGGGCAAGCCAGAGACCCAGTACTTC. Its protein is CASSRTGGKPETQYF.

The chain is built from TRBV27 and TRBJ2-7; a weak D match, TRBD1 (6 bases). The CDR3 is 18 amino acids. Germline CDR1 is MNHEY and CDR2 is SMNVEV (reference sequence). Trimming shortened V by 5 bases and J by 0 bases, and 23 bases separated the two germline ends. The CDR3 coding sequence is TGTGCCAGCAGTCCGCTCATTACAGGGAATGGTGTCTCCTACGAGCAGTACTTC. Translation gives CASSPLITGNGVSYEQYF.

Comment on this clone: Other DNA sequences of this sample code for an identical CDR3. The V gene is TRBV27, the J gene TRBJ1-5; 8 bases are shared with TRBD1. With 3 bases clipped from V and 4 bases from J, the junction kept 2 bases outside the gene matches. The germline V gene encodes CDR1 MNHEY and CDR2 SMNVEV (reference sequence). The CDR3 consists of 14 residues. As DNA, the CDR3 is TGTGCCAGCAGTTTGACAGGGGTGAATCAGCCCCAGCATTTT. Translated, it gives CASSLTGVNQPQHF.

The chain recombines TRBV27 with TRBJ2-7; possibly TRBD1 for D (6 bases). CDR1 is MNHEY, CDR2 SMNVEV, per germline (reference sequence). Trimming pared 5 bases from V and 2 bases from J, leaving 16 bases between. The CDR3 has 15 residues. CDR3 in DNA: TGTGCCAGCAGTCCGATGGGGACACAGGCCTACGAGCAGTACTTC. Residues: CASSPMGTQAYEQYF.

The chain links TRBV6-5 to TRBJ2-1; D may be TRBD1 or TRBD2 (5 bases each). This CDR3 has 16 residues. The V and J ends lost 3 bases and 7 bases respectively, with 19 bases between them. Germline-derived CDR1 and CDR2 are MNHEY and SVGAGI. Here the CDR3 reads CASSYHLQGRPNEQFF. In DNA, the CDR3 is TGTGCCAGCAGTTATCATCTGCAGGGACGCCCTAATGAGCAGTTCTTC.

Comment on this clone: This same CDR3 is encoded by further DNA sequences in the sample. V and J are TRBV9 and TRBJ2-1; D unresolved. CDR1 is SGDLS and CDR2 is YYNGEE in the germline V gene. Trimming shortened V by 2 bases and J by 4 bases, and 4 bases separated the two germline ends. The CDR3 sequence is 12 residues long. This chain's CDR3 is CASSVGYNEQFF. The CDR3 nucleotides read TGTGCCAGCAGCGTGGGTTACAATGAGCAGTTCTTC.

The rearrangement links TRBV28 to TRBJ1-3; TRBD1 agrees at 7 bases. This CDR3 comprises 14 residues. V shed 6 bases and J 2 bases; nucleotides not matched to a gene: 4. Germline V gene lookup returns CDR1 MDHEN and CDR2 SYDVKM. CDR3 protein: CASRLQGTGNTIYF. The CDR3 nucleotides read TGTGCCAGCAGGTTACAGGGGACTGGAAACACCATATATTTT. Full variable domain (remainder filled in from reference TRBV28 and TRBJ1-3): DVKVTQSSRYLVKRTGEKVFLECVQDMDHENMFWYRQDPGLGLRLIYFSYDVKMKEKGDIPEGYSVSREKKERFSLILESASTNQTSMYLCASRLQGTGNTIYFGEGSWLTVV.

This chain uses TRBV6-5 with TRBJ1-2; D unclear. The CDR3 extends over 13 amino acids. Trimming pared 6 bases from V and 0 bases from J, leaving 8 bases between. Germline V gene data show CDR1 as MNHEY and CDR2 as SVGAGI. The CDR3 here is CASSPTSNYGYTF. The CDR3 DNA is TGTGCCAGCAGCCCTACCTCTAACTATGGCTACACCTTC.

CDR3 DNA: TGTGCCAGCAGATCCGGGACAGGGTGGATAGATACGCAGTATTTT. Translated, it gives CASRSGTGWIDTQYF. V and J are TRBV28 and TRBJ2-3; 9 bases are shared with TRBD1. The length of the CDR3 is 15 residues. The junction had 9 bases not matched to a gene; V was cut back by 6 bases and J by 5 bases. Germline CDR1 reads MDHEN; CDR2 reads SYDVKM.

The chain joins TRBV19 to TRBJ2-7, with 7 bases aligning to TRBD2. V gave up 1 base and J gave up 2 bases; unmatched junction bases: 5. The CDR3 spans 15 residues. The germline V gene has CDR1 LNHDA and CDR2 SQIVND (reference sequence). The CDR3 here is CASSIVPAGPYEQYF. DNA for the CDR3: TGTGCCAGTAGTATAGTCCCAGCGGGGCCCTACGAGCAGTACTTC.

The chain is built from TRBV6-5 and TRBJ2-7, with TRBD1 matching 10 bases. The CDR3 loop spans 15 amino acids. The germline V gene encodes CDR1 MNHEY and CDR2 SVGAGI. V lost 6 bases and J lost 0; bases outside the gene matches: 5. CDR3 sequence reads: CASRWDRGSSYEQYF. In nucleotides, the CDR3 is TGTGCCAGCAGGTGGGACAGGGGAAGCTCCTACGAGCAGTACTTC.

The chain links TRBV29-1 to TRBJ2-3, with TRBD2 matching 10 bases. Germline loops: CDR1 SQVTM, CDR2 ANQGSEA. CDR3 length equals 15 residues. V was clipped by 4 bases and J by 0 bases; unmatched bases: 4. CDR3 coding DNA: TGCAGCGTTGTTACTAGCGGGATTAGCACAGATACGCAGTATTTT. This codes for CSVVTSGISTDTQYF.

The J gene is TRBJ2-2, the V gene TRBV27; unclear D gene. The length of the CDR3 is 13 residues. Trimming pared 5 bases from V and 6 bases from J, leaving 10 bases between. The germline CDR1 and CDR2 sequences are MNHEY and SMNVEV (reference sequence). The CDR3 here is CASSLFAAGELFF. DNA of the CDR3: TGTGCCAGCAGTCTTTTTGCGGCCGGGGAGCTGTTTTTT.

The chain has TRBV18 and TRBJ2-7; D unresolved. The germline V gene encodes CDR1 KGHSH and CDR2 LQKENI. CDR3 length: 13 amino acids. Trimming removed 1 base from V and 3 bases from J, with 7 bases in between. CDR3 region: CASSPLRDYEQYF. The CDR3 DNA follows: TGTGCCAGCTCACCACTGAGAGACTACGAGCAGTACTTC. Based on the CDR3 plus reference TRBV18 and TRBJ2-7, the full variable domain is NAGVMQNPRHLVRRRGQEARLRCSPMKGHSHVYWYRQLPEEGLKFMVYLQKENIIDESGMPKERFSAEFPKEGPSILRIQQVVRGDSAAYFCASSPLRDYEQYFGPGTRLTVT.

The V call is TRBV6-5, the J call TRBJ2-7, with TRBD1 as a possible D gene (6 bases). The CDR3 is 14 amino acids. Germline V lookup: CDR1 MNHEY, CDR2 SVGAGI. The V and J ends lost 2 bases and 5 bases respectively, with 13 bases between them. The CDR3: CASSYVDSRDEQYF. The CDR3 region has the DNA TGTGCCAGCAGTTACGTGGACAGCCGAGACGAGCAGTACTTC.

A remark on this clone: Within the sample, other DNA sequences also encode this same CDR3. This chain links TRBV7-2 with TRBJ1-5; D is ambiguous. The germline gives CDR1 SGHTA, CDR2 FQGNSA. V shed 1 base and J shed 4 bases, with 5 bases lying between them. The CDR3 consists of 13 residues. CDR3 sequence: CASSLGVNQPQHF. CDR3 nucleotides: TGTGCCAGCAGCTTAGGGGTAAATCAGCCCCAGCATTTT.